These 26 T cell receptor beta chains share one sample of origin, sequenced in a study of neoadjuvant nivolumab and ipilimumab in lung cancer. This table comes from immunoSEQ multiplex PCR, and its TCRdb copy is limited to in-frame clones, with some not included. The repertoire holds roughly 14,000 clones, with 65% to 75% as singletons. The material was peripheral blood, obtained after neoadjuvant nivolumab, alone or with ipilimumab, at or shortly before surgery. The receptors stem from an adult with non-small cell lung cancer.

The chain recombines TRBV18 with TRBJ2-1; D is uncertain. Germline loops: CDR1 KGHSH, CDR2 LQKENI. V shed 3 bases and J shed 3 bases, with 15 bases lying between them. This CDR3 comprises 16 residues. CDR3 loop: CASSPPLLRIYNEQFF. The CDR3 DNA follows: TGTGCCAGCTCACCCCCACTTCTGAGGATCTACAATGAGCAGTTCTTC.

The J gene is TRBJ1-1, the V gene TRBV5-1, with D tentatively TRBD1 (5 bases). V lost 7 bases and J 1 base, leaving 14 bases between the germline ends. Germline V gene lookup returns CDR1 SGHRS and CDR2 YFSETQ. This CDR3 has 14 residues. The CDR3 sequence: CASGHRGGNTEAFF. The CDR3, as DNA: TGCGCCAGCGGGCACCGTGGGGGGAACACTGAAGCTTTCTTT.

The chain has TRBV7-9 and TRBJ2-2, with 9 bases that match TRBD2. The J segment lost 6 bases and the V segment lost 1 base, leaving 9 bases of the junction unmatched. This CDR3 is 17 amino acids long. Germline-derived CDR1 and CDR2 are SEHNR and FQNEAQ (reference sequence). The CDR3 DNA reads as TGTGCCAGCAGCTTAGTAGGTAGCGGGAGAATGGCCGGGGAGCTGTTTTTT. Its translation: CASSLVGSGRMAGELFF.

The chain links TRBV18 to TRBJ1-5; 7 nucleotides align to TRBD1. This CDR3 has 14 residues. V lost 6 bases to trimming and J lost 7 bases; unmatched junction nucleotides: 9. The germline CDR1 and CDR2 sequences are KGHSH and LQKENI. The CDR3 DNA sequence: TGTGCCAGCTCCCTTGGTAACAGGGGACAGCCCCAGCATTTT. It translates to CASSLGNRGQPQHF.

The V and J genes are TRBV5-4 and TRBJ1-5; D possibly corresponds to TRBD1 (5 bases). The germline V and J ends were trimmed by 4 bases and 7 bases, with 15 bases remaining between them. Germline V gene lookup returns CDR1 SGHNT and CDR2 YYREEE (reference sequence). The CDR3 runs to 14 residues. The CDR3 region has the DNA TGTGCCAGCAGCCTGAGAGGGGCGAACCAGCCCCAGCATTTT. This gives the protein CASSLRGANQPQHF.

The chain links TRBV18 to TRBJ2-6; 11 bases agree with TRBD1. CDR3 length: 18 amino acids. Germline V lookup: CDR1 KGHSH, CDR2 LQKENI. V shed 1 base, J shed 3 bases, and the junction held 5 bases outside the gene matches. DNA for the CDR3: TGTGCCAGCTCACCACTTGGACAGGGGGCGATTGGGGCCAACGTCCTGACTTTC. As protein: CASSPLGQGAIGANVLTF.

The rearrangement uses TRBV25-1 and TRBJ1-5; D is unresolved. The CDR3 has 14 amino acids. Germline V gene lookup returns CDR1 MGHDK and CDR2 SYGVNS. V lost 3 bases, J lost 5 bases, and 11 bases lay in between. CDR3 coding DNA: TGTGCCAGCAGTGATGAGTCAGGAGATCAGCCCCAGCATTTT. Its translation: CASSDESGDQPQHF.

The chain employs TRBV5-1 and TRBJ1-2; no clear D. The ends were cut back, 1 base at V and 6 bases at J, with 10 bases in the middle. Germline CDR1 reads SGHRS; CDR2 reads YFSETQ. The CDR3 has 13 amino acids. The chain's CDR3 is CASSLQRGNGYTF. Here the CDR3 DNA reads TGCGCCAGCAGCTTGCAAAGAGGGAATGGCTACACCTTC.

This chain connects TRBV7-2 to TRBJ2-7, with D tentatively TRBD1 (6 bases). Trimming took off 3 bases at V and 2 bases at J, with 14 bases between the two ends. This CDR3 spans 15 amino acids. Germline CDR1 is SGHTA and CDR2 is FQGNSA. The CDR3 nucleotides read TGTGCCAGCAGCTTGGCCGGGACATTCGCCTACGAGCAGTACTTC. Translation gives CASSLAGTFAYEQYF.

The rearrangement joins TRBV29-1 to TRBJ2-1; a possible D gene is TRBD1 (5 bases). V was trimmed by 4 bases and J by 1 base, leaving 5 bases between them. The germline CDR1 and CDR2 sequences are SQVTM and ANQGSEA. The CDR3 runs 12 residues. As DNA, the CDR3 is TGCAGCGTTGGACAGTCCTACAATGAGCAGTTCTTC. The encoded protein is CSVGQSYNEQFF.

V is TRBV18 and J is TRBJ2-1; 8 nucleotides match TRBD1. V gave up 3 bases and J gave up 7 bases; unmatched junction bases: 11. Germline assignment: CDR1 KGHSH and CDR2 LQKENI. The CDR3 loop spans 16 amino acids. The CDR3 region has the DNA TGTGCCAGCTCACCCCAGGCAGGGGGCGTTTTAAATGAGCAGTTCTTC. Protein sequence: CASSPQAGGVLNEQFF.

The chain couples TRBV5-4 to TRBJ2-7; perhaps TRBD2 as D (6 bases). The CDR3 sequence is 16 residues long. CDR1 and CDR2 (germline): SGHNT, YYREEE (reference sequence). Trimming left V 3 bases short and J 1 base short, with 17 bases between. This CDR3 is CASSSYGGGLSYEQYF. In DNA form, the CDR3 reads TGTGCCAGCAGCTCCTATGGGGGAGGCCTGTCCTACGAGCAGTACTTC.

This clone has only a few counts. The chain carries TRBV6-1 and TRBJ1-2; tentative D call: TRBD1 (5 bases). Trimming removed 6 bases at V and 8 bases at J, with 13 bases between. This CDR3 comprises 12 residues. Germline V lookup: CDR1 MNHNS, CDR2 SASEGT. The CDR3 loop reads CASRIQAEGYTF. The CDR3 DNA reads TGTGCCAGCAGAATACAGGCGGAAGGCTACACCTTC.

This clone turned up a few times. Other DNA sequences in this sample translate to the same CDR3. The rearrangement links TRBV18 to TRBJ2-7; perhaps TRBD2 as D (6 bases). The CDR3 loop spans 14 amino acids. CDR1 and CDR2 from the germline V gene are KGHSH and LQKENI. V was cut by 3 bases and J by 1 base, with 10 bases left in between. As DNA, the CDR3 is TGTGCCAGCTCACCGGGACTCCTTTCCTACGAGCAGTACTTC. Amino acid sequence: CASSPGLLSYEQYF.

This chain joins TRBV18 and TRBJ2-7; 15 nucleotides match TRBD2. The V segment lost 3 bases and the J segment 5 bases; nucleotides outside the gene matches: 11. The CDR3 is 18 amino acids. Germline V gene sequence: CDR1 KGHSH, CDR2 LQKENI. The DNA of the CDR3 is TGTGCCAGCTCACCGACGAGGGGACTAGCGGGAGGCCGGGACGAGCAGTACTTC. As protein: CASSPTRGLAGGRDEQYF. Full variable domain (missing parts from reference TRBV18 and TRBJ2-7): NAGVMQNPRHLVRRRGQEARLRCSPMKGHSHVYWYRQLPEEGLKFMVYLQKENIIDESGMPKERFSAEFPKEGPSILRIQQVVRGDSAAYFCASSPTRGLAGGRDEQYFGPGTRLTVT.

The gene calls are TRBV11-2 and TRBJ2-7; TRBD2 aligns across 10 bases. This CDR3 has 16 amino acids. Germline lookup yields CDR1 SGHAT and CDR2 FQNNGV. Unmatched junction bases numbered 5, after V lost 3 bases and J lost 0 bases. The CDR3 sequence is CASSFNSGRSSYEQYF. The CDR3 nucleotides read TGTGCCAGCAGCTTCAATAGCGGGAGGAGCTCCTACGAGCAGTACTTC.

The chain joins TRBV18 to TRBJ2-7, with 9 positions matching TRBD1. Germline loops: CDR1 KGHSH, CDR2 LQKENI. There are 15 residues in the CDR3. V was pared by 3 bases and J by 3 bases, with 6 bases of the junction left unmatched. The CDR3 region is CASSPPGTGIYEQYF. The CDR3 DNA reads TGTGCCAGCTCACCTCCCGGGACAGGGATCTACGAGCAGTACTTC.

V is TRBV6-5 and J is TRBJ2-7; tentatively, D is TRBD2 (5 bases). The CDR3 extends over 15 amino acids. V was trimmed by 2 bases and J by 0 bases, leaving 11 bases between them. Germline V CDR1 and CDR2: MNHEY, SVGAGI. The CDR3 nucleotides are TGTGCCAGCAGTTACCAGCGGCTGAGCTCCTACGAGCAGTACTTC. Translating gives CASSYQRLSSYEQYF.

V usage is TRBV18 and J usage is TRBJ2-4, with 10 bases matching TRBD1. V dropped 3 bases and J dropped 4; count of bases not matched to a gene: 6. Germline V CDR1 and CDR2: KGHSH, LQKENI. This CDR3 contains 16 residues. The CDR3 loop reads CASSPGTGDAKNIQYF. As DNA, the CDR3 is TGTGCCAGCTCACCGGGGACAGGGGACGCGAAAAACATTCAGTACTTC.

This clone showed up just a few times. The rearrangement uses TRBV11-2 and TRBJ1-1; 7 bases line up with TRBD1. The length of the CDR3 is 14 residues. V shed 2 bases, J shed 1 base, and the junction held 1 base outside the gene matches. Germline V lookup: CDR1 SGHAT, CDR2 FQNNGV. The CDR3 loop is CASSLTGANTEAFF. The CDR3 nucleotides are TGTGCCAGCAGCTTAACAGGGGCGAACACTGAAGCTTTCTTT.

The chain has TRBV18 and TRBJ2-5, with D hard to call. This CDR3 contains 15 residues. From germline, CDR1 is KGHSH and CDR2 LQKENI. Deletions cut 3 bases from V and 5 bases from J, with 16 bases between. This CDR3 is CASSPTIVARETQYF. DNA for the CDR3: TGTGCCAGCTCACCTACCATCGTGGCTAGGGAGACCCAGTACTTC.

Within the sample, this clone is medium-sized. V usage is TRBV11-3 and J usage is TRBJ2-1, with 11 bases lining up with TRBD2. The CDR3 has 15 residues. Germline CDR1 SGHNT, CDR2 YENEEA. The V and J ends lost 5 bases and 7 bases, in that order; junction bases with no gene match: 7. CDR3 sequence: CASSRTSGSLNEQFF. The CDR3 DNA is TGTGCCAGCAGCCGAACTAGCGGGAGTTTGAATGAGCAGTTCTTC.

The chain uses TRBV6-5 and TRBJ1-2; 8 bases are a match to TRBD1. The trim removed 0 bases at V and 7 bases at J, leaving 7 bases unmatched. CDR1 MNHEY and CDR2 SVGAGI come from the germline V gene. The CDR3 covers 15 residues. The CDR3 DNA reads TGTGCCAGCAGTTACTCCCCTCGGACAGGGCTTGGCTACACCTTC. This codes for CASSYSPRTGLGYTF.

V and J are TRBV18 and TRBJ2-3, with D possibly matching TRBD2 (6 bases). V was cut by 3 bases and J by 3 bases, with 10 bases left in between. The CDR3 loop spans 14 amino acids. CDR1 and CDR2 (germline): KGHSH, LQKENI. CDR3 sequence (DNA): TGTGCCAGCTCACCGGGGAGGTTAACAGATACGCAGTATTTT. This sequence encodes CASSPGRLTDTQYF.

The chain links TRBV29-1 to TRBJ2-3; weak D call: TRBD2 (5 bases). Trimming left V 5 bases short and J 4 bases short, with 16 bases between. CDR3 length: 14 amino acids. Germline loops: CDR1 SQVTM, CDR2 ANQGSEA. The CDR3 here is CSVFGGAVADTQYF. For the CDR3, the DNA is TGCAGCGTTTTCGGCGGAGCGGTGGCAGATACGCAGTATTTT.

The V gene is TRBV5-1, the J gene TRBJ1-1, with D unresolved. The CDR3 is 13 residues long. Germline lookup yields CDR1 SGHRS and CDR2 YFSETQ. Trimming removed 0 bases from V and 4 bases from J, with 7 bases in between. This chain's CDR3 is CASSLAAATEAFF. DNA of the CDR3: TGCGCCAGCAGCTTGGCCGCCGCCACTGAAGCTTTCTTT.